The source of this TCR beta chain is a study of T cell repertoires in cytomegalovirus infection. Looking at the study overall: Carrying CMV and the relevant HLA type showed in public TCR beta signatures.

MiXCR, run by TCRdb on the reads, gives a single entry per CDR3 protein. The sample contains 570,000 or so distinct CDR3 sequences, around 40% of which appear only once. The V gene's germline CDR1 is MNHEY and CDR2 SMNVEV (reference sequence). The CDR3 has 13 residues. V lost 8 bases and J 5 bases, leaving 15 bases between the germline ends. Study-level points and caveats: Clonotype analysis showed dominance of the ex vivo response by HLA-C-restricted CMV-specific TCR beta clonotypes.

Worth noting for this clonotype: The antigen is undetermined.

The receptor was derived from a human donor in good health (CMV status not recorded). Some clones in this sample may be carry-over from other donors' samples. The starting material was cultured PBMCs, obtained from culture after CMV antigen stimulation. The chain links TRBV27 to TRBJ2-5; TRBD2 might be the D (6 bases). DNA of the CDR3: TGTGCCAGCGGAAGACTAGTGAAGGAGACCCAGTACTTC. It specifies CASGRLVKETQYF.